Below are 24 T cell receptor beta chains sequenced from a single sample in a study of tumor-infiltrating lymphocytes in primary liver carcinoma. Both RNA and DNA were isolated together from roughly 20-30 mg of bulk tissue that had not been sorted. Total RNA amounting to 500 ng was the source from which TCR beta cDNA was made with a constant-region primer. The TCR beta library was amplified through three nested multiplex PCR rounds in a modified ARM-PCR procedure. Researchers ran the first two PCR rounds for about 11 cycles each with TRBV1-TRBV30 forward primers and a C-beta reverse primer. In TCRdb, the multiplex PCR reads were re-called with MiXCR into one record per CDR3 protein. The sample shows about 50,000 distinct CDR3 sequences, about 77% of them seen only once. The source material was liver tumor tissue from sampling region 5. Regarding subset: tumor region T5, tumor centre. The receptor set was obtained from a middle-aged man with primary liver carcinoma and hepatitis B virus infection.

The sample holds one count of this clonotype. As the CDR3 is not closed by the conserved phenylalanine or tryptophan, this likely results from a read error. The rearrangement links TRBV6-1 to TRBJ2-7; 8 positions match TRBD2. Germline assignment: CDR1 MNHNS and CDR2 SASEGT. The V segment lost 1 base and the J segment 4 bases; nucleotides outside the gene matches: 12. The CDR3 consists of 17 residues. The CDR3 sequence: CASSEGASGGNVYEQYY. Written as DNA, the CDR3 is TGTGCCAGCAGTGAAGGGGCCAGCGGGGGCAACGTGTACGAGCAGTACTAC.

This clonotype showed up just once. The conserved final phenylalanine or tryptophan is absent from the CDR3, which likely points to a read error. The gene calls are TRBV5-6 and TRBJ2-1; D remains ambiguous. The V gene's germline CDR1 is SGHDT and CDR2 YYEEEE. The length of the CDR3 is 12 residues. Trimming shortened V by 4 bases and J by 8 bases, and 10 bases separated the two germline ends. The CDR3 sequence is CASSMVTHEQFI. The CDR3 nucleotides read TGTGCCAGCAGCATGGTGACCCATGAGCAGTTCATC.

V and J are TRBV29-1 and TRBJ1-1, with D tentatively TRBD1 (5 bases). The germline V gene encodes CDR1 SQVTM and CDR2 ANQGSEA. V was cut by 6 bases and J by 4 bases, with 12 bases left in between. The CDR3 contains 12 residues. The CDR3 DNA is TGCAGCGTGATAGTGGGGGGCACTGAAGCTTTCTTT. Translated, it gives CSVIVGGTEAFF.

About this clonotype itself: The conserved phenylalanine or tryptophan normally closing the CDR3 is absent here, so this likely arose from a read error. The chain links TRBV6-1 to TRBJ2-2; D is possibly TRBD2 (6 bases). Germline lookup yields CDR1 MNHNS and CDR2 SASEGT. There are 15 residues in the CDR3. Trimming cost V 7 bases and J 5 bases, with 17 bases left between them. Written as DNA, the CDR3 is TGTGCCAGCATCCCCTGGGGGGTTAGTACCGGGGAGCTGTTTTAT. Translation gives CASIPWGVSTGELFY.

With respect to this clonotype: One end of the junction varies from germline; a read error may be responsible. The chain employs TRBV11-2 and TRBJ2-6; D is perhaps TRBD1 or TRBD2 (7 bases each). Germline values: CDR1 SGHAT, CDR2 FQNNGV. The CDR3 totals 21 residues. The CDR3 spells CTSSTGGYRGISLSGANVLTF. DNA for the CDR3: TGTACCAGCAGCACGGGGGGATACAGGGGCATTTCCCTCTCTGGGGCCAACGTCCTGACTTTC.

The chain recombines TRBV11-1 with TRBJ2-7; perhaps TRBD1 as D (6 bases). This CDR3 comprises 13 residues. Germline-derived CDR1 and CDR2 are SGHAT and FQDESV (reference sequence). Trimming took 6 bases from V and 13 from J, leaving 22 bases between them. The CDR3 coding sequence is TGTGCCAGCAGGGAAGACAGTGGGGGCGAACAATACTTC. Translating gives CASREDSGGEQYF.

With regard to this clonotype: Its ends do not fully match the called genes, so a read error is possible. The rearrangement links TRBV6-6 to TRBJ1-1, with D tentatively TRBD1 (5 bases). The CDR3 covers 12 residues. Germline CDR1 and CDR2: MNHNY and SVGAGI (reference sequence). CDR3 region: CASSQTDTEVFF. The CDR3 DNA is TGTGCCAGCAGCCAGACAGACACTGAAGTTTTCTTC.

As regards this clonotype: A much larger clonotype is one base distant, so this may be a read error. The chain uses TRBV5-1 and TRBJ2-3; TRBD2 matches 7 bases. The J segment lost 3 bases and the V segment lost 7 bases, leaving 14 bases of the junction unmatched. Germline V CDR1 and CDR2: SGHRS, YFSETQ. The CDR3 spans 16 residues. CDR3: CASGSSGGTMTDTQYF. DNA for the CDR3: TGCGCCAGCGGCTCCTCGGGGGGAACCATGACAGATACGCAGTATTTT.

Of note for this clonotype: Sequence at one end of the junction differs from germline and may be a read error. The chain carries TRBV24-1 and TRBJ2-1; TRBD2 matches at 10 bases. The CDR3 sequence is 13 residues long. Germline V gene sequence: CDR1 KGHDR, CDR2 SFDVKD. The DNA of the CDR3 is TGTACCACCAGGATAGCGGGAGGCAATGAGCAGTTCTTC. This gives the protein CTTRIAGGNEQFF.

This clonotype was observed at least ten times. The genes are TRBV6-6 and TRBJ2-5, with TRBD2 matching 8 bases. V trimming: 2 bases; J trimming: 4 bases; junction bases outside the gene matches: 6. The CDR3 is 15 residues long. Germline-derived CDR1 and CDR2 are MNHNY and SVGAGI (reference sequence). CDR3 in DNA: TGTGCCAGCAGTTACACAAGGGCGGGAGGAGAGACCCAGTACTTC. Translated: CASSYTRAGGETQYF.

For this clonotype: Sequence at one end of the junction differs from germline and may be a read error. CDR3 DNA: TGCGCCAGCAGCTTGCAAGCTAGCGGGAGTACAGGTACGCAGTATTTT. This translates into CASSLQASGSTGTQYF. This chain connects TRBV5-1 to TRBJ2-3, with 10 bases fitting TRBD2. The CDR3 has 16 residues. CDR1 and CDR2 from the germline V gene are SGHRS and YFSETQ.

Regarding this clonotype: With a much larger clone just one base away, this may be a read error. V gene TRBV24-1 combines with J gene TRBJ1-2; D uncertain. Germline V gene data show CDR1 as KGHDR and CDR2 as SFDVKD. The CDR3 length is 16 residues. The V and J ends lost 0 bases and 4 bases respectively, with 14 bases between them. CDR3 amino acids: CATSDLKHRPFYGYTF. For the CDR3, the DNA is TGTGCCACCAGTGATTTGAAGCACAGACCGTTCTATGGCTACACCTTC.

Remarks on this clonotype: Germline is not matched at one junction end, which may reflect a read error. The chain is built from TRBV11-2 and TRBJ2-2; possibly TRBD1 for D (6 bases). CDR3 length: 17 residues. Germline V lookup: CDR1 SGHAT, CDR2 FQNNGV. CDR3 sequence reads: CASSLDHRGRDTGELSF. In nucleotides, the CDR3 is TGTGCCAGCAGCTTAGATCACCGGGGTAGGGACACCGGGGAGCTATCTTTT.

Details on this clonotype: One end of the junction does not line up with germline, which may come from a read error. The rearrangement joins TRBV11-2 to TRBJ2-5; 7 bases are shared with TRBD2. Germline assignment: CDR1 SGHAT and CDR2 FQNNGV. The CDR3 covers 15 residues. CDR3 amino acids: CASSLGASGQETHYF. The CDR3 DNA reads as TGTGCCAGTAGCTTAGGGGCTAGCGGACAAGAAACCCACTACTTC.

In regard to this clonotype: Germline is not matched at one junction end, which may reflect a read error. The CDR3: CARSSSRDSSYERYF. DNA of the CDR3: TGTGCCAGGAGCTCATCCCGGGACTCCTCATACGAGCGGTACTTC. The chain joins TRBV11-1 to TRBJ2-7; D might be TRBD2 (6 bases). Germline values: CDR1 SGHAT, CDR2 FQDESV (reference sequence). The CDR3 has 15 amino acids.

A note on this clonotype: An end of the junction differs from the germline gene, which may be a read error. This sequence joins TRBV11-2 and TRBJ1-5; tentative D call: TRBD1 (6 bases). Germline CDR1 and CDR2: SGHAT and FQNNGV. This CDR3 is built from 16 residues. The CDR3 bases are TGTGCCAGCGGCCTAAAAGGGGGACTGGCGAATCAGCCTCAGCATTTT. Its translation is CASGLKGGLANQPQHF.

Comment on this clonotype: At one end the junction does not follow the germline gene, possibly because of a read error. The CDR3 DNA follows: TGTGCCAGGAGCCCCCCGGGCCGGACAGATATGCAGTATTTT. This codes for CARSPPGRTDMQYF. The rearrangement links TRBV11-2 to TRBJ2-3; weak D call: TRBD1 (6 bases). This CDR3 is built from 14 residues. Germline V gene sequence: CDR1 SGHAT, CDR2 FQNNGV.

A note on this clonotype: At one boundary the junction diverges from the germline segment, which might be a read error. This rearrangement joins TRBV11-1 to TRBJ2-3; D assignment may be TRBD1 or TRBD2 (5 bases each). This CDR3 region has 19 residues. CDR1 and CDR2 from the germline V gene are SGHAT and FQDESV (reference sequence). The CDR3 reads CASSSGGSSVGARIDTPYF. As DNA, the CDR3 is TGTGCCAGCAGCTCTGGGGGAAGTTCTGTTGGAGCCCGCATAGATACGCCGTATTTT.

In the case of this clonotype: No conserved phenylalanine or tryptophan is present at the end of the CDR3, so a read error is the likely explanation. No DNA is shown, since the ends of the CDR3 on it are uncertain; the CDR3 is the one TCRdb lists. The chain combines TRBV4-2 with TRBJ1-6; the table assigns TRBD1, which was not confirmed against the DNA. Germline assignment: CDR1 LGHNA and CDR2 YNFKEQ. The CDR3 length equals 16 residues, ends included. The CDR3: CASSQEGSGGDSPFHI.

V gene TRBV2 combines with J gene TRBJ2-1; tentative D call: TRBD1 (5 bases). Looked up from germline, CDR1 is SNHLY and CDR2 is FYNNEI. The V and J ends lost 4 bases and 8 bases respectively, with 15 bases between them. The CDR3 extends over 14 amino acids. The DNA for the CDR3 is TGTGCCAGCAGTGGACAGTTCTCTTACGATGAGCAGTTCTTC. This sequence encodes CASSGQFSYDEQFF.

On this clonotype: Because the CDR3 is missing its conserved closing phenylalanine or tryptophan, this is likely a read error. V gene TRBV12-3 or TRBV12-4 combines with J gene TRBJ2-1; D unresolved. The CDR3 runs 13 residues. V lost 5 bases, J lost 9 bases, and 14 bases lay in between. As DNA, the CDR3 is TGTGCCAGCAGTCTCGGTTTGTCCAGTGAGCAGTTCTTA. Residues: CASSLGLSSEQFL.

This clonotype is termed large. The chain couples TRBV2 to TRBJ2-3; unclear D gene. CDR1 and CDR2 (germline): SNHLY, FYNNEI. V shed 5 bases and J shed 5 bases, with 5 bases lying between them. The CDR3 totals 11 residues. For the CDR3, the DNA is TGTGCCAGCAGTTTCGAAGATACGCAGTATTTT. Encoded protein: CASSFEDTQYF.

About this clonotype itself: At one end, the junction sequence differs from germline, possibly due to a read error. CDR3: CASSRTWIGTYEQYF. In DNA, the CDR3 is TGTGCGAGCAGTCGGACATGGATCGGGACCTACGAGCAGTACTTC. This chain connects TRBV5-6 to TRBJ2-7; the D gene could be TRBD1 or TRBD2 (5 bases each). Germline loops: CDR1 SGHDT, CDR2 YYEEEE. The CDR3 length is 15 residues.

This clonotype was seen more than once but under ten times. At one end, the junction sequence differs from germline, possibly due to a read error. The chain joins TRBV11-2 to TRBJ2-1; 9 nucleotides align to TRBD2. The CDR3 has 14 residues. Germline loops: CDR1 SGHAT, CDR2 FQNNGV. The CDR3: CASSTSGFYNGQYF. CDR3 nucleotide sequence: TGTGCCAGCAGTACTAGCGGGTTCTACAATGGGCAGTATTTC.